This TCR beta chain originates from a study of blood T cell repertoires in COVID-19. Study as a whole: Spain, Italy and the United States supplied samples that represented acute and convalescent COVID-19. PBMCs, B-cell-depleted T cells, or T cells were the source of the cDNA or gDNA that made up the material.

Germline CDR1 reads KGHSH; CDR2 reads LQKENI. The CDR3 sequence is 15 residues long. The J segment lost 8 bases and the V segment lost 2 bases, leaving 8 bases of the junction unmatched. Authors' methods: Amplification with reference gene primers provided the estimates of nucleated cell counts. Libraries were prepared by immunoSEQ multiplex PCR; TCRdb keeps only in-frame clonotypes and omits some of them. D and trimming come from the DNA, and the V and J calls and clone size come from that table. Of approximately 260,000 clones listed, around 82% are singletons. This clone appeared many times. Sequences were obtained from peripheral blood. This clonotype originated in a human donor in a cohort sampled during active COVID-19. The V call is TRBV18, the J call TRBJ2-1, with 8 positions matching TRBD2. The CDR3 protein is CASSPGASGFDEQFF. The CDR3, as DNA: TGTGCCAGCTCACCAGGGGCTAGCGGGTTCGATGAGCAGTTCTTC.